This T cell receptor (beta chain) was retrieved from a study of blood T cell repertoires in COVID-19. Across the whole study: The United States, Italy and Spain were the sources of the acute and convalescent COVID-19 samples. Sample material is recorded as cDNA or gDNA derived from T cells, B-cell-depleted T cells, or PBMCs.

Per the authors' pipeline: Nucleated cell number was recorded as an estimate derived from reference gene primer amplification. Assay used: immunoSEQ multiplex PCR; TCRdb lists only in-frame clones, some missing. From that table come the V and J calls and clone size; the DNA was used to work out D and trimming. The repertoire has 57,000 or so clones, around 84% of them found once; the top ten carry under 20%. Looked up from germline, CDR1 is LNHDA and CDR2 is SQIVND (reference sequence). The V end lost 7 bases, the J end lost 0 bases, and 12 bases lay between the germline ends. This CDR3 is 14 amino acids long.

This chain joins TRBV19 and TRBJ1-1; D is perhaps TRBD1 (6 bases). The sequenced sample consisted of peripheral blood. The sequence was collected from a man aged 70 or older with active COVID-19. CDR3 nucleotide sequence: TGTGCCAGTATGGGTTACAGGGTGAACACTGAAGCTTTCTTT. Protein product: CASMGYRVNTEAFF.